The 28 T cell receptor beta chains given below trace back to one sample, sequenced in a study of blood T cell repertoires in COVID-19. Clones were sequenced by immunoSEQ multiplex PCR, and TCRdb holds only the in-frame ones, with some missing. The data contain roughly 250,000 clones, 75% to 90% of them singletons. Source material: peripheral blood. The receptors were sampled from a man in his fifties or sixties who had recovered from COVID-19.

The J gene is TRBJ2-1, the V gene TRBV19; 7 bases are a match to TRBD1. The germline V gene has CDR1 LNHDA and CDR2 SQIVND (reference sequence). The CDR3 is 13 amino acids. Germline trimming cut 5 bases from V and 9 bases from J; bases unmatched to any gene: 7. The CDR3 DNA sequence: TGTGCCAGTAGTTTCCAACAGGGGACTGAGCAGTTCTTC. Residues: CASSFQQGTEQFF.

The V gene is TRBV29-1, the J gene TRBJ1-2; the D is unclear. Trimming removed 5 bases from V and 7 bases from J, with 14 bases in between. This CDR3 contains 12 residues. CDR1 SQVTM and CDR2 ANQGSEA come from the germline V gene. CDR3 bases: TGCAGCGTTAGCCGGGGATCGAGTGGCTACACCTTC. Protein sequence: CSVSRGSSGYTF. Complete variable domain (other parts from reference TRBV29-1 and TRBJ1-2): SAVISQKPSRDICQRGTSLTIQCQVDSQVTMMFWYRQQPGQSLTLIATANQGSEATYESGFVIDKFPISRPNLTFSTLTVSNMSPEDSSIYLCSVSRGSSGYTFGSGTRLTVV.

In this sample, this clone turned up a few times. This sample also contains other DNA sequences that code for the same CDR3. This chain joins TRBV30 and TRBJ1-2, with D tentatively TRBD1 (6 bases). The length of the CDR3 is 11 residues. Germline V lookup: CDR1 GTSNPN, CDR2 SVGIG (reference sequence). Trimming pared 7 bases from V and 2 bases from J, leaving 8 bases between. The CDR3: CAYDRNYGYTF. The DNA for the CDR3 is TGTGCCTACGACAGGAACTATGGCTACACCTTC.

The chain has TRBV5-8 and TRBJ1-5, with a weak D call TRBD1 (6 bases). Trimming shortened V by 4 bases and J by 6 bases, and 17 bases separated the two germline ends. CDR3 length: 15 amino acids. Germline CDR1 SGHTS, CDR2 YDEGEE. The chain's CDR3 is CASSRGQLVAQPQHF. The CDR3 coding sequence is TGTGCCAGCAGCCGTGGACAGCTCGTAGCTCAGCCCCAGCATTTT.

The genes are TRBV2 and TRBJ1-6, with 9 nucleotides matching TRBD1. The CDR3 contains 14 residues. The J segment lost 9 bases and the V segment lost 5 bases, leaving 5 bases of the junction unmatched. Germline CDR1 and CDR2: SNHLY and FYNNEI. For the CDR3, the DNA is TGTGCCAGCAGTCGGGACAGGGATCCTTCACCCCTCCACTTT. Amino acids: CASSRDRDPSPLHF.

V usage is TRBV5-1 and J usage is TRBJ2-3; D is possibly TRBD2 (6 bases). V was clipped by 1 base and J by 6 bases, with 15 bases between them. CDR3 length: 15 residues. The germline V gene has CDR1 SGHRS and CDR2 YFSETQ. DNA for the CDR3: TGCGCCAGCAGCTTGTTTTCGGGGACTGGGGATACGCAGTATTTT. Residues: CASSLFSGTGDTQYF.

The chain combines TRBV7-2 with TRBJ2-7; 7 bases fit TRBD1. The germline V gene has CDR1 SGHTA and CDR2 FQGNSA. The CDR3 runs to 15 residues. V gave up 5 bases and J gave up 0 bases; unmatched junction bases: 7. CDR3 bases: TGTGCCAGCAGCAGGGGGCGTTCTCCCTCCTACGAGCAGTACTTC. This codes for CASSRGRSPSYEQYF.

The gene calls are TRBV28 and TRBJ1-2; no definite D call. This CDR3 comprises 14 residues. The germline V gene encodes CDR1 MDHEN and CDR2 SYDVKM. The ends were cut back, 5 bases at V and 4 bases at J, with 14 bases in the middle. This CDR3 is CASSPQTTGYGYTF. CDR3 DNA: TGTGCCAGCAGTCCTCAAACCACGGGCTATGGCTACACCTTC.

The rearrangement uses TRBV7-8 and TRBJ1-6; D remains unclear. The CDR3 sequence is 14 residues long. Germline-derived CDR1 and CDR2 are SGHVS and FQNEAQ. Trimming left V 2 bases short and J 6 bases short, with 8 bases between. CDR3 loop: CASSLSPSNSPLHF. In DNA form, the CDR3 reads TGTGCCAGCAGCTTATCACCGAGTAATTCACCCCTCCACTTT.

The CDR3 bases are TGTGCCAGCTCACCACTGGGCCAGAGCTCCTACGAGCAGTACTTC. Amino acid sequence: CASSPLGQSSYEQYF. The genes are TRBV18 and TRBJ2-7; the D is unclear. This CDR3 contains 15 residues. V was shortened by 1 base and J by 0 bases, with 10 bases between the two germline ends. The germline V gene has CDR1 KGHSH and CDR2 LQKENI.

This sequence joins TRBV23-1 and TRBJ1-1; 9 nucleotides align to TRBD1. TRBV23-1 belongs to the ORF category, with a function that is uncertain. Trimming cost V 7 bases and J 4 bases; bases outside gene matches: 22. There are 19 residues in the CDR3. CDR3 in amino acids: CASTTYCKTGTGRVTEAFF. The CDR3 DNA sequence: TGCGCCAGCACCACCTACTGCAAGACCGGGACAGGGAGGGTCACTGAAGCTTTCTTT.

This clone was recorded only once. This chain joins TRBV4-1 and TRBJ1-2; D remains ambiguous. Germline CDR1 and CDR2: MGHRA and YSYEKL. This CDR3 is 15 amino acids long. V lost 4 bases, J lost 3 bases, and 15 bases lay in between. The CDR3 DNA is TGCGCCAGCAGCCCCTTCGCCGGGAACCACTATGGCTACACCTTC. It encodes CASSPFAGNHYGYTF.

This rearrangement joins TRBV9 to TRBJ1-5; 8 bases are a match to TRBD1. Germline CDR1 SGDLS, CDR2 YYNGEE. The CDR3 consists of 15 residues. The trim removed 0 bases at V and 5 bases at J, leaving 4 bases unmatched. The CDR3, as DNA: TGTGCCAGCAGCGTAGGGACAGGGAGGTATCAGCCCCAGCATTTT. It yields the protein CASSVGTGRYQPQHF.

The chain uses TRBV5-1 and TRBJ2-1; 7 nucleotides agree with TRBD1. Germline lookup yields CDR1 SGHRS and CDR2 YFSETQ. The trim removed 0 bases at V and 7 bases at J, leaving 10 bases unmatched. There are 16 residues in the CDR3. Here the CDR3 DNA reads TGCGCCAGCAGCTTGGAGGGGGCAATCGAATGGAATGAGCAGTTCTTC. This translates into CASSLEGAIEWNEQFF.

The chain recombines TRBV7-9 with TRBJ1-5; 9 bases are a match to TRBD1. CDR3 size: 17 residues. Germline assignment: CDR1 SEHNR and CDR2 FQNEAQ (reference sequence). Trimming removed 2 bases from V and 2 bases from J; junction bases left unmatched: 7. In DNA, the CDR3 is TGTGCCAGCAGCTTATTCCCGGGACAGGGTCGCAATCAGCCCCAGCATTTT. Residues: CASSLFPGQGRNQPQHF.

The rearrangement joins TRBV28 to TRBJ2-3; 7 nucleotides match TRBD1. The ends lost 7 bases at V and 4 bases at J; junction bases unmatched: 5. Germline CDR1 is MDHEN and CDR2 is SYDVKM. CDR3 size: 13 residues. This CDR3 reads CASKRGHADTQYF. CDR3 sequence (DNA): TGTGCCAGCAAAAGGGGGCATGCAGATACGCAGTATTTT.

This clone showed up just a few times. This rearrangement joins TRBV29-1 to TRBJ1-4, with 7 nucleotides matching TRBD1. CDR1 and CDR2 (germline): SQVTM, ANQGSEA. Trimming removed 5 bases from V and 8 bases from J; junction bases left unmatched: 8. The CDR3 extends over 13 amino acids. CDR3 sequence reads: CSVRDRVGEKLFF. CDR3 DNA: TGCAGCGTTCGGGACAGAGTGGGGGAAAAACTGTTTTTT.

V and J are TRBV7-2 and TRBJ2-1; D perhaps matches TRBD1 (5 bases). V lost 3 bases to trimming and J lost 0 bases, with 12 bases between them. CDR1 and CDR2 (germline): SGHTA, FQGNSA. The CDR3 spans 16 residues. The CDR3 is CASSFRAGHSYNEQFF. DNA of the CDR3: TGTGCCAGCAGCTTTCGGGCAGGGCACTCCTACAATGAGCAGTTCTTC.

This chain joins TRBV9 and TRBJ1-4; D gene unclear. Germline loops: CDR1 SGDLS, CDR2 YYNGEE. This CDR3 spans 14 amino acids. Trimming took 2 bases from V and 7 from J, leaving 12 bases between them. The CDR3 DNA sequence: TGTGCCAGCAGCGTGCCGAACGTCGGTGAAAAACTGTTTTTT. This gives the protein CASSVPNVGEKLFF.

This chain's CDR3 is CASSYGGSSNSPLHF. Written as DNA, the CDR3 is TGTGCCAGCAGTTACGGTGGGAGTTCTAATTCACCCCTCCACTTT. The gene calls are TRBV6-5 and TRBJ1-6; D is unresolved. Trimming removed 2 bases from V and 6 bases from J, with 11 bases in between. Germline assignment: CDR1 MNHEY and CDR2 SVGAGI. This CDR3 is 15 amino acids long.

The chain is built from TRBV19 and TRBJ1-2, with D perhaps matching TRBD1 (5 bases). Germline values: CDR1 LNHDA, CDR2 SQIVND (reference sequence). This CDR3 region has 16 residues. Trimming took off 5 bases at V and 5 bases at J, with 21 bases between the two ends. CDR3 region: CASSVSALTGGYGYTF. In DNA form, the CDR3 reads TGTGCCAGTAGTGTCTCAGCCCTCACAGGTGGTTATGGCTACACCTTC. The whole variable domain, filled in from reference TRBV19 and TRBJ1-2, reads DGGITQSPKYLFRKEGQNVTLSCEQNLNHDAMYWYRQDPGQGLRLIYYSQIVNDFQKGDIAEGYSVSREKKESFPLTVTSAQKNPTAFYLCASSVSALTGGYGYTFGSGTRLTVV.

J is TRBJ2-1 and V is TRBV24-1, with D perhaps TRBD1 (5 bases). The CDR3 sequence is 12 residues long. The germline V gene has CDR1 KGHDR and CDR2 SFDVKD. Trimming cost V 9 bases and J 3 bases, with 8 bases left between them. The CDR3 coding sequence is TGTGCCACCGCAGGGAACTACAATGAGCAGTTCTTC. Encoded protein: CATAGNYNEQFF.

CDR3 amino acids: CASSQGTGSIHGAPLHF. The CDR3 bases are TGCGCCAGCAGCCAAGGGACAGGGTCTATACATGGGGCACCCCTCCACTTT. This sequence joins TRBV4-1 and TRBJ1-6; TRBD1 agrees at 8 bases. The CDR3 extends over 17 amino acids. Germline V gene lookup returns CDR1 MGHRA and CDR2 YSYEKL. With V trimmed by 1 base and J by 11 bases, 13 bases remained unmatched.

Written as DNA, the CDR3 is TGTGCCAGCTCACAAGACAGAGACACTGAAGCTTTCTTT. It yields the protein CASSQDRDTEAFF. The chain employs TRBV18 and TRBJ1-1; D is possibly TRBD1 (5 bases). There are 13 residues in the CDR3. Germline values: CDR1 KGHSH, CDR2 LQKENI. V was clipped by 4 bases and J by 3 bases, with 9 bases between them.

The gene calls are TRBV5-1 and TRBJ2-1, with 11 bases fitting TRBD1. The germline gives CDR1 SGHRS, CDR2 YFSETQ. Trimming took 3 bases from V and 7 from J; bases not matched to a gene: 3. This CDR3 is built from 14 residues. CDR3 in amino acids: CASSSGQGANEQFF. Here the CDR3 DNA reads TGCGCCAGCAGCTCAGGACAGGGGGCGAATGAGCAGTTCTTC. Combining the CDR3 with reference TRBV5-1 and TRBJ2-1 gives the whole variable domain KAGVTQTPRYLIKTRGQQVTLSCSPISGHRSVSWYQQTPGQGLQFLFEYFSETQRNKGNFPGRFSGRQFSNSRSEMNVSTLELGDSALYLCASSSGQGANEQFFGPGTRLTVL.

In this sample, this clone turned up a few times. The rearrangement links TRBV7-2 to TRBJ2-7; tentatively, D is TRBD2 (6 bases). Trimming shortened V by 1 base and J by 4 bases, and 8 bases separated the two germline ends. Per the germline V gene, CDR1 is SGHTA and CDR2 is FQGNSA. The CDR3 length is 13 residues. The CDR3 DNA reads TGTGCCAGCAGCTTAGGACTAGTTTACGAGCAGTACTTC. Protein: CASSLGLVYEQYF. Complete variable domain (other parts from reference TRBV7-2 and TRBJ2-7): GAGVSQSPSNKVTEKGKDVELRCDPISGHTALYWYRQSLGQGLEFLIYFQGNSAPDKSGLPSDRFSAERTGGSVSTLTIQRTQQEDSAVYLCASSLGLVYEQYFGPGTRLTVT.

The rearrangement links TRBV6-1 to TRBJ1-6, with 7 bases lining up with TRBD1. Losses at the gene ends were 2 bases for V and 0 bases for J; bases not matched to a gene: 10. CDR3 length: 19 amino acids. Per the germline V gene, CDR1 is MNHNS and CDR2 is SASEGT. The CDR3 is CASSEYGNRGPSYNSPLHF. CDR3 DNA: TGTGCCAGCAGTGAATATGGGAACAGGGGTCCCTCCTATAATTCACCCCTCCACTTT.

CDR3 nucleotides: TGTGCCAGCAGTTACTCGGCAGGGGGCCTGGCGGCTTTCTTT. Translating it yields CASSYSAGGLAAFF. The chain couples TRBV6-5 to TRBJ1-1; 8 bases line up with TRBD1. Germline-derived CDR1 and CDR2 are MNHEY and SVGAGI. The ends lost 0 bases at V and 11 bases at J; junction bases unmatched: 8. The CDR3 consists of 14 residues.